This TCR beta chain originates from a study of monozygotic twins with inflammatory bowel disease. TCRdb re-analyzed the 5' RACE reads; it lists each CDR3 protein once, without DNA. In all, the sample yields a few hundred thousand distinct CDR3 sequences. The CDR3 is 14 residues long. This receptor was obtained from a human donor with ulcerative colitis or Crohn's disease, or a healthy co-twin of an affected twin (not recorded which). The source material was blood. The chain joins TRBV12-3 or TRBV12-4 to TRBJ2-3; checking the TCRdb D call of TRBD1 is not possible without DNA. The CDR3: CASLPGLASDTQYF.